The 5 T cell receptor beta chains in this list originate from one sample, sequenced in a study of T-cell reconstitution after alpha-beta-depleted transplantation in children. TCRbeta library construction was performed incorporating unique molecular identifiers. In TCRdb, the PCR reads were re-called with MiXCR into one record per CDR3 protein. The sample records 500,000 to 750,000 distinct CDR3 sequences, under 15% being singletons. The sample here was PBMCs, mostly from graft donor cells, taken 360 days after TCRalphabeta/CD19-depleted stem cell transplant. Receptor source: a male patient younger than 18 who had a stem cell transplant for acute myeloid leukemia, so the T cells may come from the graft donor.

This clonotype was detected only once. The chain carries TRBV7-9 and TRBJ2-5; TRBD2 matches at 8 bases. The CDR3 totals 16 residues. Germline assignment: CDR1 SEHNR and CDR2 FQNEAQ (reference sequence). V was clipped by 2 bases and J by 4 bases; unmatched bases: 9. CDR3 region: CASSLNPAGERETQYF. The CDR3 coding sequence is TGTGCCAGCAGCTTAAATCCAGCGGGAGAGCGAGAGACCCAGTACTTC.

This clonotype was seen many times. This chain joins TRBV10-3 and TRBJ2-1, with TRBD2 identical over 10 bases. This CDR3 has 17 amino acids. CDR1 and CDR2 from the germline V gene are ENHRY and SYGVKD. The J segment lost 3 bases and the V segment lost 10 bases, leaving 15 bases of the junction unmatched. CDR3 nucleotides: TGTGCCACCCGGGACTTTCCCGGGACTAGCGTCTACAATGAGCAGTTCTTC. Encoded protein: CATRDFPGTSVYNEQFF.

Remarks on this clonotype: At one boundary the junction diverges from the germline segment, which might be a read error. The rearrangement links TRBV15 to TRBJ2-2; D may match TRBD1 or TRBD2 (5 bases each). CDR1 and CDR2 (germline): LNHNV, YYDKDF (reference sequence). The CDR3 has 17 residues. CDR3 DNA: TGTGCCACCAGCAGGGCTACTCCTCAGGGTCCTCCCGGGAAGCTGTTTTTT. It translates to CATSRATPQGPPGKLFF.

The chain has TRBV7-2 and TRBJ2-7; 10 nucleotides agree with TRBD2. Germline V gene lookup returns CDR1 SGHTA and CDR2 FQGNSA. CDR3 length: 16 amino acids. V shed 5 bases, J shed 3 bases, and the junction held 10 bases outside the gene matches. As DNA, the CDR3 is TGTGCCAGCAGCCAGAGTAATCTAGCGGGAGTCTACGAGCAGTACTTC. This gives the protein CASSQSNLAGVYEQYF.

The chain has TRBV7-9 and TRBJ2-7; D gene unclear. Between the trimmed V and J ends, which lost 0 bases and 4 bases, there was a span of 16 bases. The germline V gene encodes CDR1 SEHNR and CDR2 FQNEAQ (reference sequence). The CDR3 consists of 16 residues. This CDR3 is CASSLAVLYQSYEQYF. CDR3 nucleotides: TGTGCCAGCAGCTTAGCGGTACTATACCAAAGTTACGAGCAGTACTTC.